This is a list of T cell receptor beta chains from one sample in a study of cytomegalovirus exposure and HLA in healthy donors. Generated by immunoSEQ multiplex PCR, the TCRdb table keeps only in-frame clones and is missing some. The table shows 200,000 or so clones, with around 79% occurring only once. Material for sequencing was PBMCs. The source is a male donor in good health and CMV-seropositive. CDR3s leave out the opening cysteine and the closing phenylalanine or tryptophan. Where a row states a size, it is once, few, many or the class of an expanded clone; other rows omit it.

size,V,CDR3
NA,TRBV5-1,ASSRNLQGAMNTEAF
NA,TRBV5-1,ASSLASRSYEQY
NA,TRBV15,ATSREVGSSYNEQF
NA,TRBV18,ASSPPDRGELTEAF
NA,TRBV27,ASSAYEVGQGRDYT
NA,TRBV6-4,ASRRGISGANVLT
NA,TRBV25-1,ASSELGENTGELF
NA,TRBV7-9,ASSLGTGALNQPQH
NA,TRBV19,ASSWAENTEAF
NA,TRBV4-1,ASSQDGSQGASQPQH
NA,TRBV6-6,ASSYTRQGGGGGYT
NA,TRBV9,ASSVAPAGGNEQF
NA,TRBV27,ASSLHSAHYTEAF
few,TRBV9,ASSVEDRTASSYEQY
few,TRBV9,ASSVQGRNYNEQF
NA,TRBV4-3,ASSQEAGRKTEAF
NA,TRBV5-1,ASSLDRGGSGELF
once,TRBV5-1,ASSSFGTGWNTEAF
NA,TRBV7-2,ASSLLSGGAGDTQY
NA,TRBV6-5,ASSYAGLADEQY
NA,TRBV7-6,ASSWTTHDRSNTEAF
NA,TRBV6-5,ASSPLDNRNQPQH
NA,TRBV30,ARGEDKSYEQY
NA,TRBV6-6,ASSGTGGAYNEQF
NA,TRBV5-6,ASSLLDRLYNEQF
once,TRBV28,ASRGGLGNTIY
NA,TRBV6-1,ASSDKDPGT
NA,TRBV4-3,ASSQREGTGELF
NA,TRBV11-1,ASSLAEAGGWETQY
NA,TRBV7-2,ASSLQGGSYEQY
NA,TRBV6-1,ASSSLGQGAYEQY
NA,TRBV5-1,ASSADYYEQY
NA,TRBV2,ATSEEETQY
few,TRBV6-5,ASSYGLGAGDSQY
NA,TRBV5-4,ASSYRTLQGGYT
few,TRBV18,ASSPGQEAYGYT
NA,TRBV6-4,ASSGRGIGTGELF
NA,TRBV4-3,ASSQEERATFDTQY
NA,TRBV11-2,ASSALGLAGARDYYEQY
NA,TRBV7-2,ASSYVGGANYEQY
once,TRBV19,ASSILVRGQGGTEAF
NA,TRBV20-1,SEAQLEQF